This T cell receptor beta chain stems from a study of cytomegalovirus exposure and HLA in healthy donors. Study-level findings and limits: V- and J-gene trimming of TCR beta was linked (in a later analysis) to a missense DCLRE1C variant. Diagnosis of cytomegalovirus status made by the classifier reportedly showed high specificity and sensitivity. Exclusion as indistinguishable affected some V segments, including TRBV6-2 and TRBV6-3. Cytomegalovirus association was listed for 150 or so TCR beta chains.

In regard to this clone: The antigen is undetermined.

It was with 60 Vbeta and 13 Jbeta primers that the PCR ran. Libraries were prepared by immunoSEQ multiplex PCR; TCRdb keeps only in-frame clonotypes and omits some of them. This table has approximately 150,000 clones, approximately 78% appearing once. Per germline, CDR1 DFQATT and CDR2 SNEGSKA (reference sequence). Trimming took off 4 bases at V and 11 bases at J, with 12 bases between the two ends. The length of the CDR3 is 11 residues. The V call is TRBV20-1, the J call TRBJ1-3, with D possibly TRBD1 on 6 matching bases. The sequence was collected from a woman between 50 and 59 years old in good health and CMV-seropositive. The sample comprised PBMCs. The CDR3: CSAITGSAIYF. CDR3 sequence (DNA): TGCAGTGCTATCACAGGGAGCGCCATATATTTT.